The 7 T cell receptor beta chains reported below all come from one sample, sequenced in a study of breast tumors, draining lymph nodes, adjacent tissues. Breast cancer patients provided tissue from their axillary draining lymph nodes. MiXCR, run by TCRdb on the multiplex PCR reads, gives a single entry per CDR3 protein. The sample records some 200,000 distinct CDR3 sequences, 31% being singletons. Specimen: axillary lymph node tissue. Source of these receptors: a female donor with breast cancer. Some clones in this sample may be carry-over from other donors' samples.

The chain employs TRBV28 and TRBJ2-3; 9 bases fit TRBD2. After removal of 3 bases from V and 3 bases from J, the junction contained 1 base not matched to a gene. From germline, CDR1 is MDHEN and CDR2 SYDVKM. The CDR3 runs 14 residues. The CDR3 sequence: CASSFLAGTDTQYF. The CDR3 coding sequence is TGTGCCAGCAGTTTTCTAGCGGGGACAGATACGCAGTATTTT.

At least ten counts were recorded for this clonotype. This chain connects TRBV6-1 to TRBJ2-3; tentatively, D is TRBD2 (5 bases). This CDR3 spans 15 amino acids. Trimming pared 4 bases from V and 4 bases from J, leaving 15 bases between. Per the germline V gene, CDR1 is MNHNS and CDR2 is SASEGT. The CDR3 sequence: CASSVLLGDSDTQYF. The CDR3 bases are TGTGCCAGCAGTGTGCTGCTCGGGGATTCAGATACGCAGTATTTT.

This clonotype was counted many times. The J gene is TRBJ2-5, the V gene TRBV11-2; tentatively, D is TRBD2 (6 bases). This CDR3 comprises 14 residues. CDR1 and CDR2 (germline): SGHAT, FQNNGV. Trimming stripped 4 bases from V and 5 bases from J, with 14 bases between. CDR3 region: CASSSGESEETQYF. The CDR3 nucleotides are TGTGCCAGCAGCTCGGGGGAGTCAGAGGAGACCCAGTACTTC.

As to this clonotype: This may be a read error, as it is one base from a much larger clone. The chain combines TRBV20-1 with TRBJ2-7; D unresolved. The CDR3 runs 11 residues. Germline V gene lookup returns CDR1 DFQATT and CDR2 SNEGSKA (reference sequence). CDR3 loop: CSAPGLYEQSF. The DNA of the CDR3 is TGCAGTGCTCCCGGTCTCTACGAGCAGTCCTTC.

The chain has TRBV7-9 and TRBJ1-1, with 12 bases lining up with TRBD1. J was trimmed by 6 bases and V by 5 bases; bases with no gene match: 10. CDR1 is SEHNR, CDR2 FQNEAQ, per germline (reference sequence). The CDR3 is made up of 16 amino acids. The CDR3 spells CASSTGTGGEWAEAFF. CDR3 coding DNA: TGTGCCAGCAGCACCGGGACAGGGGGCGAGTGGGCTGAAGCTTTCTTT.

The chain combines TRBV27 with TRBJ2-1; TRBD1 is a possible D gene (7 bases). The CDR3 has 16 amino acids. V was clipped by 2 bases and J by 5 bases, with 16 bases between them. Per germline, CDR1 MNHEY and CDR2 SMNVEV (reference sequence). The CDR3 sequence is CASSLQMPGGHNEQFF. CDR3 nucleotide sequence: TGTGCCAGCAGTTTACAGATGCCAGGGGGGCACAATGAGCAGTTCTTC.

This clonotype was picked up many times. The V call is TRBV30, the J call TRBJ1-5, with unresolved D. Germline V gene data show CDR1 as GTSNPN and CDR2 as SVGIG (reference sequence). Trimming left V 0 bases short and J 1 base short, with 4 bases between. The CDR3 extends over 13 amino acids. This CDR3 is CAWSVDSNQPQHF. CDR3 DNA: TGTGCCTGGAGTGTAGACAGCAATCAGCCCCAGCATTTT.